The rows below give T cell receptor beta chains drawn from one sample of a study of OX40 agonist ivuxolimab in advanced cancers. The table came from immunoSEQ multiplex PCR; TCRdb's copy has only in-frame clones and leaves some out. In the table there are around 60,000 clones, approximately 80% of which are singletons. The sequences come from CD4+ or CD8+ T cells sorted from blood, collected in a trial of the OX40 agonist ivuxolimab. All receptors derive from an adult with an advanced solid tumor such as melanoma, head and neck, liver or kidney cancer. The CDR3 runs from the conserved cysteine through the conserved F or W. The D gene is left open where the match is weak. The size of a clone is reported for some rows only, either as once, few or many, or as a class for expanded clones.

d_call j_call clone_size v_call cdr3_nt cdr3_aa
NA TRBJ2-1 NA TRBV21-1 TGTGCCAGCAGCTTCCGACAGGGGGTTTACCACAATGAGCAGTTCTTC CASSFRQGVYHNEQFF
TRBD1 TRBJ2-3 NA TRBV5-1 TGCGCCAGCAGCCAGGGGGACCCTAGCACAGATACGCAGTATTTT CASSQGDPSTDTQYF
NA TRBJ2-7 NA TRBV11-2 TGTGCCAGCAGCTTAGAGGTCGGCTCCTACGAGCAGTACTTC CASSLEVGSYEQYF
NA TRBJ2-7 NA TRBV18 TGTGCCAGCTCACCTTTCCCCGGCGGGGAGCAGTACTTC CASSPFPGGEQYF
TRBD2 TRBJ2-3 NA TRBV18 TGTGCCAGCTCCCGCACCGGGACTAGCGGGAGGGGGAGCACAGATACGCAGTATTTT CASSRTGTSGRGSTDTQYF
NA TRBJ1-6 NA TRBV4-1 TGCGCCAGCAGTCCAGGGACGGGAGATAATTCACCCCTCCACTTT CASSPGTGDNSPLHF
NA TRBJ2-2 NA TRBV7-3 TGTGCCAGCAGCTTAGGATCAGCATCCCCCGGGGAGCTGTTTTTT CASSLGSASPGELFF
NA TRBJ1-4 NA TRBV30 TGTGCCTGGGCCCTTGGGGGAAGTAATGAAAAACTGTTTTTT CAWALGGSNEKLFF
TRBD1 TRBJ1-1 NA TRBV5-1 TGCGCCAGCAGCTTCCAGACAGGGGGCTATGAAACTGAAGCTTTCTTT CASSFQTGGYETEAFF
TRBD2 TRBJ2-3 NA TRBV5-4 TGTGCCAGCAGCTTGGAACGGGAGGCTGGAGATACGCAGTATTTT CASSLEREAGDTQYF
NA TRBJ1-1 NA TRBV19 TGTGCCAGTGACCAGGGTTCTTACGACGCTTTCTTT CASDQGSYDAFF
TRBD2 TRBJ2-1 few TRBV6-5 TGTGCCAGCAGCCGCGGGAGACGGGATGAGCAGTTCTTC CASSRGRRDEQFF
TRBD2 TRBJ2-1 few TRBV7-3 TGTGCCAGCAGCTTCCTGGGCGGGAGCTCCTACAATGAGCAGTTCTTC CASSFLGGSSYNEQFF
NA TRBJ2-7 few TRBV18 TGTGCCAGCTCACCCGACATGGAGGACTACGAGCAGTACTTC CASSPDMEDYEQYF
NA TRBJ2-7 NA TRBV7-2 TGTGCCAGCAGCCGCCGAACTAGCCCCTACGAGCAGTACTTC CASSRRTSPYEQYF
TRBD2 TRBJ2-5 NA TRBV7-9 TGTGCCAGCAGCACGGGGACTACGGAGGAGACCCAGTACTTC CASSTGTTEETQYF
NA TRBJ2-1 NA TRBV5-1 TGCGCCAGCAGCTTGGGACTACTTGAGCAGTTCTTC CASSLGLLEQFF
NA TRBJ1-4 NA TRBV2 TGTGCCAGCAGTCCAGGGGCGGGGGCAACTAATGAAAAACTGTTTTTT CASSPGAGATNEKLFF
NA TRBJ1-1 NA TRBV7-3 TGTGCCAGCAGCTCCGGACAGCCCAACACTGAAGCTTTCTTT CASSSGQPNTEAFF
NA TRBJ1-2 NA TRBV11-3 TGTGCCAGCAGCCTAGGACAGTGGGATGGCTACACCTTC CASSLGQWDGYTF
TRBD2 TRBJ2-3 NA TRBV7-2 TGTGCCAGCAGCTCCGGGGCTTTAGCGGGAGGGCGGGGAGATACGCAGTATTTT CASSSGALAGGRGDTQYF
NA TRBJ2-5 NA TRBV10-3 TGTGCCATCAGTGGGAGCGGTGGGGAGGTCGAGACCCAGTACTTC CAISGSGGEVETQYF